These T cell receptor beta chains were read from a single sample in a study of OX40 agonist ivuxolimab in advanced cancers. This table comes from immunoSEQ multiplex PCR, and its TCRdb copy is limited to in-frame clones, with some not included. The data contain 80,000 to 85,000 clones, around four fifths of them seen just once; the ten biggest clones take up 5.5% to 8.5%. This material consisted of CD4+ or CD8+ T cells sorted from blood, taken in a trial of the OX40 agonist ivuxolimab. These TCRs come from an adult with an advanced solid tumor such as melanoma, head and neck, liver or kidney cancer. The CDR3 runs from the conserved cysteine through the conserved F or W. D genes are given only for firm matches. Not all rows give a size; the values are once, few, many and, for expanded clones, a class.

CASSLGLAGGLSNYEQYF	TGTGCCAGCAGCTTAGGACTAGCGGGAGGCCTATCCAACTACGAGCAGTACTTC	TRBV7-8	.	TRBD2	TRBJ2-7
CASSLVLRSGEQYF	TGTGCCAGCAGCTTAGTACTCCGGAGCGGCGAGCAGTACTTC	TRBV11-2	.	.	TRBJ2-7
CASSDPSGQVNTGELFF	TGCGCCAGCAGTGACCCTTCGGGACAAGTGAACACCGGGGAGCTGTTTTTT	TRBV10-1	.	.	TRBJ2-2
CASSFPGPFSEQYF	TGTGCCAGCAGTTTTCCGGGACCCTTCAGCGAGCAGTACTTC	TRBV27	.	.	TRBJ2-7
CASSSREHGELFF	TGTGCCAGCAGCTCACGGGAGCACGGGGAGCTGTTTTTT	TRBV7-2	.	.	TRBJ2-2
CASSDSTGKGSNQPQHF	TGTGCCAGCAGCGACTCGACAGGGAAGGGTAGCAATCAGCCCCAGCATTTT	TRBV7-3	once	TRBD1	TRBJ1-5
CASSPSAEAFF	TGTGCCAGCAGCCCTAGTGCTGAAGCTTTCTTT	TRBV6-6	.	.	TRBJ1-1
CASSQELAGGYVTDTQYF	TGTGCCAGCAGCCAAGAACTAGCGGGGGGTTATGTCACAGATACGCAGTATTTT	TRBV4-2	.	TRBD2	TRBJ2-3
CASSPRGSGALEEQYF	TGCGCCAGCAGCCCTAGGGGTAGCGGGGCCCTCGAAGAGCAGTACTTC	TRBV5-1	.	TRBD2	TRBJ2-7
CASSLGQGGNPNEQFF	TGTGCCAGCAGCCTTGGGCAGGGGGGTAATCCCAATGAGCAGTTCTTC	TRBV7-9	.	.	TRBJ2-1
CASSAGDRANTEAFF	TGTGCCAGCAGTGCTGGAGACAGGGCGAACACTGAAGCTTTCTTT	TRBV28	.	TRBD1	TRBJ1-1
CASSQEHLSFSAYQLFF	TGCGCCAGCAGCCAAGAACACCTTTCTTTTAGCGCGTACCAACTGTTTTTT	TRBV4-3	.	.	TRBJ1-4
CASSLSRGEWFF	TGTGCCAGCAGTTTGTCTCGGGGGGAGTGGTTCTTC	TRBV27	once	TRBD2	TRBJ2-1
CASSKALGTDNEKLFF	TGTGCCAGCAGCAAAGCGCTCGGGACAGATAATGAAAAACTGTTTTTT	TRBV21-1	.	.	TRBJ1-4
CASSPRTYGYTF	TGTGCCAGTAGTCCCCGCACCTATGGCTACACCTTC	TRBV19	.	.	TRBJ1-2
CASSYWLALGTQYF	TGTGCCAGCAGTTACTGGTTAGCCTTGGGGACCCAGTACTTC	TRBV6-5	.	.	TRBJ2-5
CASSIGGQGAYEQYF	TGTGCCAGTAGTATAGGGGGACAGGGGGCCTACGAGCAGTACTTC	TRBV19	.	TRBD1	TRBJ2-7
CASRSLGLAGPSGDTQYF	TGTGCCAGCAGAAGCCTCGGACTAGCGGGCCCTTCGGGAGATACGCAGTATTTT	TRBV2	.	TRBD2	TRBJ2-3
CASSPLQGPRDGYTF	TGTGCCAGCTCACCGCTACAGGGACCTAGGGATGGCTACACCTTC	TRBV18	.	.	TRBJ1-2
CASTSVFSGNTIYF	TGTGCCAGCACCTCAGTCTTCTCTGGAAACACCATATATTTT	TRBV28	.	.	TRBJ1-3
CASSSGSYGYTF	TGCGCCAGCAGTTCAGGGAGCTATGGCTACACCTTC	TRBV5-1	.	.	TRBJ1-2
CASSPRQGLFTEAFF	TGTGCCAGCAGTCCACGACAGGGATTGTTCACTGAAGCTTTCTTT	TRBV27	.	TRBD1	TRBJ1-1
CASSLGAGALNTEAFF	TGTGCCAGCAGCTTAGGGGCAGGGGCTTTGAACACTGAAGCTTTCTTT	TRBV11-1	.	.	TRBJ1-1
CASSMGGSTDTQYF	TGTGCCAGTAGTATGGGGGGGAGCACAGATACGCAGTATTTT	TRBV19	.	TRBD2	TRBJ2-3
CASSMESGLGSFYEQYF	TGCGCCAGCAGCATGGAATCCGGACTGGGCTCATTCTACGAGCAGTACTTC	TRBV5-1	.	.	TRBJ2-7
CAISESFSYEQYF	TGTGCCATCAGTGAGTCATTCTCCTACGAGCAGTACTTC	TRBV10-3	.	.	TRBJ2-7
CASRLDRLAFF	TGTGCCAGCAGATTAGACAGGCTTGCTTTCTTT	TRBV2	once	.	TRBJ1-1